These T cell receptor beta chains were read from a single sample in a study of Graves' ophthalmopathy and Graves' hyperthyroidism. TCRdb re-called the multiplex PCR reads with MiXCR, one entry per CDR3 protein. The data contain roughly 400,000 distinct CDR3 sequences, around 17% of them singletons. Sequenced material: peripheral blood. These receptors were collected from a woman aged 18-29 years with Graves' ophthalmopathy. The CDR3 runs from the conserved cysteine through the conserved F or W. The order of the fields is D gene, clone size, J gene, V gene, CDR3 DNA, CDR3 protein. The D gene is left open where the match is weak. Size values are once, few and many counts, or a class for expanded clones, and some rows have none.

d_gene: NA; abundance: many; j_gene: TRBJ1-5; v_gene: TRBV12-3/TRBV12-4; CDR3nt: TGTGCCAGCAGTTTAGCGGGCACCCCCAATCAGCCCCAGCATTTT; CDR3aa: CASSLAGTPNQPQHF
d_gene: NA; abundance: many; j_gene: TRBJ2-2; v_gene: TRBV4-3; CDR3nt: TGCGCCAGCAGACGAGGGACATCCGGGGAGCTGTTTTTT; CDR3aa: CASRRGTSGELFF
d_gene: NA; abundance: many; j_gene: TRBJ1-6; v_gene: TRBV28; CDR3nt: TGTGCCAGCAGATATACAGGGATCTCCTATAATTCACCCCTCCACTTT; CDR3aa: CASRYTGISYNSPLHF
d_gene: NA; abundance: NA; j_gene: TRBJ2-5; v_gene: TRBV20-1; CDR3nt: TGCAGTGCCGAGAGCGGCGGAGGTCAAGAGACCCAGTACTTC; CDR3aa: CSAESGGGQETQYF
d_gene: NA; abundance: many; j_gene: TRBJ1-1; v_gene: TRBV28; CDR3nt: TGTGCCAGCAGGTCGCCCAACACTGAAGCTTTCTTT; CDR3aa: CASRSPNTEAFF
d_gene: NA; abundance: many; j_gene: TRBJ2-2; v_gene: TRBV20-1; CDR3nt: TGCAGTGCTAGCGCGACTGGGGTCACCGGGGAGCTGTTTTTT; CDR3aa: CSASATGVTGELFF
d_gene: NA; abundance: many; j_gene: TRBJ2-5; v_gene: TRBV7-9; CDR3nt: TGTGCCAGCAGCTTAACGGGCTTCATGGAGACCCAGTACTTC; CDR3aa: CASSLTGFMETQYF
d_gene: NA; abundance: NA; j_gene: TRBJ2-5; v_gene: TRBV14; CDR3nt: TGTGCCAGCAGCCGACTAGATCAACAAGAGACCCAGTACTTC; CDR3aa: CASSRLDQQETQYF
d_gene: NA; abundance: many; j_gene: TRBJ2-6; v_gene: TRBV27; CDR3nt: TGTGCCAGCAGTTTAGTCACCGGGTTTGGGGCCAACGTCCTGACTTTC; CDR3aa: CASSLVTGFGANVLTF
d_gene: NA; abundance: once; j_gene: TRBJ1-1; v_gene: TRBV30; CDR3nt: TGTGCCTGGAGCCGGGGCCACCTGAACACTGAAGCTTTCTTT; CDR3aa: CAWSRGHLNTEAFF
d_gene: NA; abundance: once; j_gene: TRBJ1-3; v_gene: TRBV12-3/TRBV12-4; CDR3nt: TGTGCCAGCAGGAATGGGGACTCTGGAAACACCATATATTTT; CDR3aa: CASRNGDSGNTIYF
d_gene: NA; abundance: many; j_gene: TRBJ2-7; v_gene: TRBV4-1; CDR3nt: TGCGCCAGCAGCCAGTCCAGGGGTATTAGCTCCTACGAGCAGTACTTC; CDR3aa: CASSQSRGISSYEQYF
d_gene: NA; abundance: many; j_gene: TRBJ1-5; v_gene: TRBV28; CDR3nt: TGTGCCAGCAGTTTTCGGGGGCAGGGCGAGAATCAGCCCCAGCATTTT; CDR3aa: CASSFRGQGENQPQHF
d_gene: TRBD1; abundance: NA; j_gene: TRBJ1-1; v_gene: TRBV6-2/TRBV6-3; CDR3nt: TGTGCCAGCAGTTACTCATCGGGACAGTTTAACACTGAAGCTTTCTTT; CDR3aa: CASSYSSGQFNTEAFF
d_gene: NA; abundance: once; j_gene: TRBJ1-5; v_gene: TRBV24-1; CDR3nt: TGTGCCACCAGTGAGCTGGGGGTGGGTCAGCCCCAGCATTTT; CDR3aa: CATSELGVGQPQHF
d_gene: NA; abundance: many; j_gene: TRBJ2-5; v_gene: TRBV10-3; CDR3nt: TGTGCCATCGGGGGAGTAAGGGGGGCGCAGGAGACCCAGTACTTC; CDR3aa: CAIGGVRGAQETQYF
d_gene: NA; abundance: many; j_gene: TRBJ2-7; v_gene: TRBV20-1; CDR3nt: TGCAGTGCTCCGGGGGGGGAACTAACAGGGGTCTACGAGCAGTACTTC; CDR3aa: CSAPGGELTGVYEQYF
d_gene: NA; abundance: many; j_gene: TRBJ2-7; v_gene: TRBV7-9; CDR3nt: TGTGCCAGCAGCTTAGTGGGGGATTCCTACGAGCAGTACTTC; CDR3aa: CASSLVGDSYEQYF
d_gene: TRBD2; abundance: few; j_gene: TRBJ2-5; v_gene: TRBV28; CDR3nt: TGTGCCAGCAGTTTATGGGTCACTAGCGGCCAAGAGACCCAGTACTTC; CDR3aa: CASSLWVTSGQETQYF
d_gene: TRBD1; abundance: many; j_gene: TRBJ1-2; v_gene: TRBV24-1; CDR3nt: TGTGCCACCAGTGACCCATCTCGACAGGGTACCCATTCTGGCTACACCTTC; CDR3aa: CATSDPSRQGTHSGYTF
d_gene: NA; abundance: many; j_gene: TRBJ2-5; v_gene: TRBV30; CDR3nt: TGTGCCTGGAAAGGCCTCGGTGAGACCCAGTACTTC; CDR3aa: CAWKGLGETQYF
d_gene: TRBD2; abundance: many; j_gene: TRBJ2-2; v_gene: TRBV12-3/TRBV12-4; CDR3nt: TGTGCCAGCAGCTCCCCAGCGGGACTAGCTCACACCGGGGAGCTGTTTTTT; CDR3aa: CASSSPAGLAHTGELFF
d_gene: NA; abundance: NA; j_gene: TRBJ2-2; v_gene: TRBV11-2; CDR3nt: TGTGCCAGCTTTAAGGACCTTAGGACCGGGGAGCTGTTTTTT; CDR3aa: CASFKDLRTGELFF
d_gene: NA; abundance: many; j_gene: TRBJ2-7; v_gene: TRBV20-1; CDR3nt: TGCAGTGCTAGACAGACAGATATATACGAGCAGTACTTC; CDR3aa: CSARQTDIYEQYF
d_gene: TRBD1; abundance: NA; j_gene: TRBJ2-7; v_gene: TRBV7-2; CDR3nt: TGTGCCAGCAGTTACTCGGAGAGGGGGCTCTACGAGCAGTACTTC; CDR3aa: CASSYSERGLYEQYF
d_gene: NA; abundance: many; j_gene: TRBJ2-7; v_gene: TRBV28; CDR3nt: TGTGCCAGCAGTCCCTTGAACGAGCAGTACTTC; CDR3aa: CASSPLNEQYF
d_gene: NA; abundance: once; j_gene: TRBJ2-7; v_gene: TRBV19; CDR3nt: TGTGCCAGTAGTATACTGCACAGCCACTACGAGCAGTACTTC; CDR3aa: CASSILHSHYEQYF
d_gene: NA; abundance: many; j_gene: TRBJ2-7; v_gene: TRBV5-1; CDR3nt: TGCGCCAGCAGCTTCGGAACGGGGTGGGGCGTAGGATACGAGCAGTACTTC; CDR3aa: CASSFGTGWGVGYEQYF
d_gene: NA; abundance: many; j_gene: TRBJ1-2; v_gene: TRBV30; CDR3nt: TGTGCCTGGAGTGTGGGACACGGCTATGGCTACACCTTC; CDR3aa: CAWSVGHGYGYTF
d_gene: NA; abundance: many; j_gene: TRBJ1-1; v_gene: TRBV14; CDR3nt: TGTGCCAGCAGCCAAAACAAGAAAGGGACGGGGAACACTGAAGCTTTCTTT; CDR3aa: CASSQNKKGTGNTEAFF
d_gene: NA; abundance: many; j_gene: TRBJ1-2; v_gene: TRBV20-1; CDR3nt: TGCAGTGCTCCCGGGGGCCCTGGCCACACCTTC; CDR3aa: CSAPGGPGHTF
d_gene: NA; abundance: NA; j_gene: TRBJ2-3; v_gene: TRBV2; CDR3nt: TGTGCCAGCGCTTCCCCGAGCCTGGCTAGCACAGATACGCAGTATTTT; CDR3aa: CASASPSLASTDTQYF
d_gene: NA; abundance: many; j_gene: TRBJ1-6; v_gene: TRBV2; CDR3nt: TGTGCCAGCAGCTTAACTTCACCCCTCCACTTT; CDR3aa: CASSLTSPLHF
d_gene: NA; abundance: many; j_gene: TRBJ1-3; v_gene: TRBV7-9; CDR3nt: TGTGCCAGCAGCCGAACAAGAGACACCATATATTTT; CDR3aa: CASSRTRDTIYF
d_gene: NA; abundance: many; j_gene: TRBJ2-7; v_gene: TRBV2; CDR3nt: TGTGCCAGCAGTGAAGGGACATACACCTACGAGCAGTACTTC; CDR3aa: CASSEGTYTYEQYF
d_gene: NA; abundance: many; j_gene: TRBJ2-7; v_gene: TRBV5-1; CDR3nt: TGCGCCAGCAGCCCGGGACGACAGAGACAGTACTTC; CDR3aa: CASSPGRQRQYF
d_gene: TRBD1; abundance: NA; j_gene: TRBJ1-6; v_gene: TRBV6-1; CDR3nt: TGTGCCAGCAGCCGGGGACAGGGAAAGTCACCCCTCCACTTT; CDR3aa: CASSRGQGKSPLHF
d_gene: NA; abundance: once; j_gene: TRBJ2-7; v_gene: TRBV28; CDR3nt: TGTGCCAGCAGAGATGACGAGCAGTACTTC; CDR3aa: CASRDDEQYF
d_gene: TRBD1; abundance: many; j_gene: TRBJ1-3; v_gene: TRBV7-2; CDR3nt: TGTGCCAGCAGCTCGACAGGGGCGAGGGGAAACACCATATATTTT; CDR3aa: CASSSTGARGNTIYF
d_gene: TRBD1; abundance: few; j_gene: TRBJ2-7; v_gene: TRBV4-2; CDR3nt: TGTGCCAGCAGCCAAGATTGGCAGGGGGCGCGCGAGCAGTACTTC; CDR3aa: CASSQDWQGAREQYF
d_gene: NA; abundance: NA; j_gene: TRBJ1-1; v_gene: TRBV20-1; CDR3nt: TGCAGTGCTAGTAGGGTGGCCAGGGCTGCCACTGAAGCTTTCTTT; CDR3aa: CSASRVARAATEAFF
d_gene: TRBD1; abundance: few; j_gene: TRBJ2-2; v_gene: TRBV7-3; CDR3nt: TGTGCCAGCAGCTTACCGGGGACAGGGGGCGTTGGCACCGGGGAGCTGTTTTTT; CDR3aa: CASSLPGTGGVGTGELFF
d_gene: NA; abundance: many; j_gene: TRBJ1-1; v_gene: TRBV6-2/TRBV6-3; CDR3nt: TGTGCCAGCAGCCCCCTGGGGAAGATCGCTGAAGCTTTCTTT; CDR3aa: CASSPLGKIAEAFF
d_gene: NA; abundance: NA; j_gene: TRBJ2-5; v_gene: TRBV12-3/TRBV12-4; CDR3nt: TGTGCCAGCAGTTTTACCCCGGAGACCCAGTACTTC; CDR3aa: CASSFTPETQYF
d_gene: NA; abundance: many; j_gene: TRBJ1-1; v_gene: TRBV14; CDR3nt: TGTGCCAGCAGCCCACCCCCCATACGCGGCCCGAACACTGAAGCTTTCTTT; CDR3aa: CASSPPPIRGPNTEAFF
d_gene: NA; abundance: many; j_gene: TRBJ2-7; v_gene: TRBV11-2; CDR3nt: TGTGCCAGCAGCCCTGGGGGGACCTCCTACGAGCAGTACTTC; CDR3aa: CASSPGGTSYEQYF
d_gene: TRBD1; abundance: many; j_gene: TRBJ1-6; v_gene: TRBV28; CDR3nt: TGTGCCAGCAGTTTACCCCTCCTTAGACAGGGAAATTCACCCCTCCACTTT; CDR3aa: CASSLPLLRQGNSPLHF
d_gene: NA; abundance: NA; j_gene: TRBJ2-7; v_gene: TRBV7-9; CDR3nt: TGTGCCAGCAGCCCCCAGGGACTTACCTCCTACGAGCAGTACTTC; CDR3aa: CASSPQGLTSYEQYF
d_gene: NA; abundance: many; j_gene: TRBJ2-7; v_gene: TRBV6-1; CDR3nt: TGTGCCAGCAACCAGGGGACTTCAAGGGAGCAGTACTTC; CDR3aa: CASNQGTSREQYF
d_gene: TRBD1; abundance: many; j_gene: TRBJ2-7; v_gene: TRBV5-1; CDR3nt: TGCGCCAGCAGCTTGGAAGCCGGGACAGCCTACGAGCAGTACTTC; CDR3aa: CASSLEAGTAYEQYF
d_gene: NA; abundance: many; j_gene: TRBJ1-5; v_gene: TRBV6-1; CDR3nt: TGTGCCAGCAGTGAAGGGTACAGGGAAAGCAATCAGCCCCAGCATTTT; CDR3aa: CASSEGYRESNQPQHF
d_gene: NA; abundance: many; j_gene: TRBJ1-5; v_gene: TRBV7-2; CDR3nt: TGTGCCAGCAGCCCGGGGATTGGAGGCAATCAGCCCCAGCATTTT; CDR3aa: CASSPGIGGNQPQHF
d_gene: TRBD1; abundance: many; j_gene: TRBJ1-2; v_gene: TRBV30; CDR3nt: TGTGCCTGGAGATCACAGGGGGCGCGAAGTACTGGCTACACCTTC; CDR3aa: CAWRSQGARSTGYTF